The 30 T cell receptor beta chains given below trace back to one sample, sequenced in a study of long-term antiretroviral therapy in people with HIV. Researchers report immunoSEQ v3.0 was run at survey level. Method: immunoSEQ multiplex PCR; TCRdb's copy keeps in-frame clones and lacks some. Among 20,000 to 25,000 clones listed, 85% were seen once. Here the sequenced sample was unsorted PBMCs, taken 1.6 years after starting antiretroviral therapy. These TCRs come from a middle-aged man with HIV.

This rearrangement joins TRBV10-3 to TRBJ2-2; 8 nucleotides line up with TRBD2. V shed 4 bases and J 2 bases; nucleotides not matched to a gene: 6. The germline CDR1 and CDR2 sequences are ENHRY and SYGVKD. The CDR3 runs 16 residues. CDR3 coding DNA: TGTGCCATCAGTGGCGGTAGCGGGATCAACACCGGGGAGCTGTTTTTT. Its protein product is CAISGGSGINTGELFF.

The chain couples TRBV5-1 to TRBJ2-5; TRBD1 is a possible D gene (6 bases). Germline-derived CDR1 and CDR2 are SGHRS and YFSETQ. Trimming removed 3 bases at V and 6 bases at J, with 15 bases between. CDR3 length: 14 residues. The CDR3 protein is CASSSQGRGKTQYF. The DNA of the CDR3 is TGCGCCAGCAGCTCCCAGGGCAGGGGAAAGACCCAGTACTTC. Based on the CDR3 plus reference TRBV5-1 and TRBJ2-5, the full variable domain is KAGVTQTPRYLIKTRGQQVTLSCSPISGHRSVSWYQQTPGQGLQFLFEYFSETQRNKGNFPGRFSGRQFSNSRSEMNVSTLELGDSALYLCASSSQGRGKTQYFGPGTRLLVL.

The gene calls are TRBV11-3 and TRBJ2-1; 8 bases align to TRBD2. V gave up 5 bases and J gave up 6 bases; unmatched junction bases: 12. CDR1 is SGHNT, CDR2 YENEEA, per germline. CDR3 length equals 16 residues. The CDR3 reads CASSVPGLVGGNEQFF. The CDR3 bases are TGTGCCAGCAGCGTACCGGGACTAGTAGGGGGCAATGAGCAGTTCTTC.

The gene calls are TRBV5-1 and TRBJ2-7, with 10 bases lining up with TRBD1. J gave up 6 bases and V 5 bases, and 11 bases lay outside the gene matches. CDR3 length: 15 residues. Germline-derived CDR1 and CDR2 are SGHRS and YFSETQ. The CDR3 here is CASRAPGQGNGEQYF. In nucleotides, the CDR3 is TGCGCCAGCAGGGCTCCGGGACAGGGGAACGGCGAGCAGTACTTC.

Here the CDR3 DNA reads TGTGCCAGCAGCCCGGGTGCAGATACGCAGTATTTT. Amino acids: CASSPGADTQYF. V and J are TRBV7-8 and TRBJ2-3; D is undetermined. The CDR3 length is 12 residues. Germline V gene lookup returns CDR1 SGHVS and CDR2 FQNEAQ. The ends were cut back, 5 bases at V and 4 bases at J, with 7 bases in the middle.

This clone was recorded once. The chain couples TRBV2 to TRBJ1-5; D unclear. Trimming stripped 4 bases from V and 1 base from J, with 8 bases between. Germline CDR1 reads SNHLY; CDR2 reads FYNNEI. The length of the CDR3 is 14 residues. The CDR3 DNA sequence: TGTGCCAGCAGTGGGGCCGGGAGCAATCAGCCCCAGCATTTT. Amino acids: CASSGAGSNQPQHF.

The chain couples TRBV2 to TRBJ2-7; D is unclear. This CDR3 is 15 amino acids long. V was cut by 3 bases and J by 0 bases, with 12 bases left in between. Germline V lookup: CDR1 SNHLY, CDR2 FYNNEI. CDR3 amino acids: CASSERSDSSYEQYF. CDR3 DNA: TGTGCCAGCAGTGAGAGGTCGGATAGCTCCTACGAGCAGTACTTC. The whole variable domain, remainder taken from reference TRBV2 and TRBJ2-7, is EPEVTQTPSHQVTQMGQEVILRCVPISNHLYFYWYRQILGQKVEFLVSFYNNEISEKSEIFDDQFSVERPDGSNFTLKIRSTKLEDSAMYFCASSERSDSSYEQYFGPGTRLTVT.

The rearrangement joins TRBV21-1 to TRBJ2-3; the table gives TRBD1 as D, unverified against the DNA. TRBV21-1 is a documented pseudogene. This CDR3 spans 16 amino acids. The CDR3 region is CASSKGDRVSTDTQYF. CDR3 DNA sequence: TGTGCCAGCAGCAAAGGGGACAGGGTGAGCACAGATACGCAGTATTTT.

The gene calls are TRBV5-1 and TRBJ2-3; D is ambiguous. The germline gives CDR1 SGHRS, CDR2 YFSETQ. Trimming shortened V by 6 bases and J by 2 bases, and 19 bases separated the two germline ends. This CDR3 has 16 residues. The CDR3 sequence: CASIPTPGSPTDTQYF. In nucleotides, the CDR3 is TGCGCCAGCATCCCAACCCCCGGGTCGCCCACAGATACGCAGTATTTT.

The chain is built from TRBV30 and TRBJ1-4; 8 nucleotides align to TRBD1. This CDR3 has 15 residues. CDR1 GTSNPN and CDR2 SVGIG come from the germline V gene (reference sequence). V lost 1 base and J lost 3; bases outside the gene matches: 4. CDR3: CAWSDPDRANEKLFF. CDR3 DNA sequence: TGTGCCTGGAGTGATCCGGACAGGGCTAATGAAAAACTGTTTTTT. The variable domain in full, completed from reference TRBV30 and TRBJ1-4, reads SQTIHQWPATLVQPVGSPLSLECTVEGTSNPNLYWYRQAAGRGLQLLFYSVGIGQISSEVPQNLSASRPQDRQFILSSKKLLLSDSGFYLCAWSDPDRANEKLFFGSGTQLSVL.

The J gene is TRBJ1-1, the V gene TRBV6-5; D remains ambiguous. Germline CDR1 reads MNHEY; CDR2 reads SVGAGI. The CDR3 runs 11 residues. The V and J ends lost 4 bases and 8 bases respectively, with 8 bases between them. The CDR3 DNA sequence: TGTGCCAGCAGTTTAGGCAGGGAAGCTTTCTTT. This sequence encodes CASSLGREAFF.

CDR3 sequence: CASSLGPPGGNEKLFF. CDR3 DNA sequence: TGTGCCAGCAGCTTGGGCCCCCCAGGTGGTAATGAAAAACTGTTTTTT. The chain has TRBV7-6 and TRBJ1-4, with D hard to call. CDR1 is SGHVS and CDR2 is FNYEAQ in the germline V gene. The V end lost 3 bases, the J end lost 4 bases, and 15 bases lay between the germline ends. The CDR3 totals 16 residues.

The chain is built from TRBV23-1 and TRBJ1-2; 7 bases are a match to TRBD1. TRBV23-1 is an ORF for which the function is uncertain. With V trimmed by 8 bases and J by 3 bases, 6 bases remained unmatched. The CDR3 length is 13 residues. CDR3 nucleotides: TGCGCCAGCCCAGGGGGGGGTGACTATGGCTACACCTTC. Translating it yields CASPGGGDYGYTF.

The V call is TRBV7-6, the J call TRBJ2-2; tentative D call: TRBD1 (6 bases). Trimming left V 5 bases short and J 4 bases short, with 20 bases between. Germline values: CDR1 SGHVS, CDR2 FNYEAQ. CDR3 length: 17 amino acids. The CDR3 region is CASSLELARGPTGELFF. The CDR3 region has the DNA TGTGCCAGCAGCCTCGAACTTGCCAGGGGACCCACCGGGGAGCTGTTTTTT.

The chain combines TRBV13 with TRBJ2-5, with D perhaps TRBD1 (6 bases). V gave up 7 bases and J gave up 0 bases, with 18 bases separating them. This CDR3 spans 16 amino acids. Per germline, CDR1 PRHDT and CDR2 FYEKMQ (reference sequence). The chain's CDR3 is CASNIGQRRYQETQYF. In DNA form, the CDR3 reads TGTGCCAGCAACATCGGACAGAGAAGGTACCAAGAGACCCAGTACTTC.

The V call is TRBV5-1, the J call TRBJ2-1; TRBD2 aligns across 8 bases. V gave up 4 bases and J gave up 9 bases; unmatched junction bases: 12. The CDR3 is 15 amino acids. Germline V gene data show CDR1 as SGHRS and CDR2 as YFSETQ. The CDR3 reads CASSLYVGGGGEQFF. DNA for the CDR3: TGCGCCAGCAGCCTCTACGTCGGGGGGGGCGGTGAGCAGTTCTTC.

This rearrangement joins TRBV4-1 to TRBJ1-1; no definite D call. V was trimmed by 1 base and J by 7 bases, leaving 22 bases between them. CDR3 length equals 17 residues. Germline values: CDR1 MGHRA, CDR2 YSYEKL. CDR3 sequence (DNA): TGCGCCAGCAGCCAAGTCGATTTAGGTTTTACCCAACATGAAGCTTTCTTT. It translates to CASSQVDLGFTQHEAFF.

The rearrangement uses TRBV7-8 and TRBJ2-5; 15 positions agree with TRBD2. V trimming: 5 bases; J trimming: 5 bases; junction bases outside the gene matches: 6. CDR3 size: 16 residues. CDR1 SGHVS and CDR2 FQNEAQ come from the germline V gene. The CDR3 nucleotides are TGTGCCAGCAGCCCCGGGACTAGCGGGAGGATGGAGACCCAGTACTTC. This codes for CASSPGTSGRMETQYF.

Written as DNA, the CDR3 is TGTGCCACCCTACGGAGGCGGGTGGGTCACGGGGAGCTGTTTTTT. It codes for CATLRRRVGHGELFF. The rearrangement uses TRBV19 and TRBJ2-2; D perhaps matches TRBD2 (5 bases). Germline values: CDR1 LNHDA, CDR2 SQIVND (reference sequence). The CDR3 extends over 15 amino acids. Between the trimmed V and J ends, which lost 10 bases and 7 bases, there was a span of 22 bases.

CDR3 amino acids: CASSEWARAVSSYEQYF. CDR3 coding DNA: TGTGCCAGCAGTGAATGGGCCAGAGCGGTGTCGTCCTACGAGCAGTACTTC. V usage is TRBV6-1 and J usage is TRBJ2-7; a weak D match, TRBD2 (5 bases). The germline V and J ends were trimmed by 2 bases and 1 base, with 18 bases remaining between them. Germline V gives CDR1 MNHNS, CDR2 SASEGT. The CDR3 loop spans 17 amino acids.

The CDR3 here is CASSQDRGVAEQFF. The CDR3 DNA reads TGCGCCAGCAGCCAAGATCGAGGGGTCGCAGAGCAGTTCTTC. This chain joins TRBV4-1 and TRBJ2-1; D is perhaps TRBD1 or TRBD2 (5 bases each). This CDR3 is built from 14 residues. Germline-derived CDR1 and CDR2 are MGHRA and YSYEKL. The V and J ends lost 0 bases and 10 bases respectively, with 13 bases between them.

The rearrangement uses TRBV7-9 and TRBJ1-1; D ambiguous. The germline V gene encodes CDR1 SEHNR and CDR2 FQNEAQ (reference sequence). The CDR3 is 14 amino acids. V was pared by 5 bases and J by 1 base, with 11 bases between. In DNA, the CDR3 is TGTGCCAGCAGCCCCCGGACTGAGAACACTGAAGCTTTCTTT. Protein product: CASSPRTENTEAFF. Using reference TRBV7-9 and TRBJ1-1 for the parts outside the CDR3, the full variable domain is DTGVSQNPRHKITKRGQNVTFRCDPISEHNRLYWYRQTLGQGPEFLTYFQNEAQLEKSRLLSDRFSAERPKGSFSTLEIQRTEQGDSAMYLCASSPRTENTEAFFGQGTRLTVV.

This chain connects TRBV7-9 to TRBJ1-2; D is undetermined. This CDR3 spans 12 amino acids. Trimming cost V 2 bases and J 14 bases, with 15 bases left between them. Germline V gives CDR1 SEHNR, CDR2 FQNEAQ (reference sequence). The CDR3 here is CASSLTATGCTF. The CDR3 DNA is TGTGCCAGCAGCTTAACCGCCACGGGGTGTACCTTC.

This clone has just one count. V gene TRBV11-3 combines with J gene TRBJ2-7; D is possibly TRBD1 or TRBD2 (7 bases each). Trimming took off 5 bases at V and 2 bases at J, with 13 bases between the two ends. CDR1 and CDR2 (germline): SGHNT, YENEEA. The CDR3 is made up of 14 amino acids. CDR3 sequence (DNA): TGTGCCAGCAGCCCAGGGGGGGCGCCCTACGAGCAGTACTTC. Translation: CASSPGGAPYEQYF.

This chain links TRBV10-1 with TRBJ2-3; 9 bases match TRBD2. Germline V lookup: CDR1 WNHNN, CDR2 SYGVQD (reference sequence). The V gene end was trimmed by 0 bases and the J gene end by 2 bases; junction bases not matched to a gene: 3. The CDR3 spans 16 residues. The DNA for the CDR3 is TGCGCCAGCAGTGAGTCGGGACTAGCCGACACAGATACGCAGTATTTT. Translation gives CASSESGLADTDTQYF.

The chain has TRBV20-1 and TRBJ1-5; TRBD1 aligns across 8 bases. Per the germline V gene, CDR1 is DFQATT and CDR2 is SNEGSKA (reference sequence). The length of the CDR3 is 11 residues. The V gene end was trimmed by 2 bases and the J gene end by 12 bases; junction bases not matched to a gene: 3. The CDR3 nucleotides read TGCAGTGCTAGATCCGACAGGGGCCAGCATTTT. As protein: CSARSDRGQHF.

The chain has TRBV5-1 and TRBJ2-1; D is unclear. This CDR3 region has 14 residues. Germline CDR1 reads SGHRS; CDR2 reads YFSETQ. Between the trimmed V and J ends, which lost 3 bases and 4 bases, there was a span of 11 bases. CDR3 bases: TGCGCCAGCAGCTCTGAAGGAGTTTACAATGAGCAGTTCTTC. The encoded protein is CASSSEGVYNEQFF.

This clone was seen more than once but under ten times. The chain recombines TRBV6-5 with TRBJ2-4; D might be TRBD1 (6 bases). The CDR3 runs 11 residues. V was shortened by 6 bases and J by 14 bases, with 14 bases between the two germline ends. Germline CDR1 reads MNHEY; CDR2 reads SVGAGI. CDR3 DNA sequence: TGTGCCAGCAGGACCGGGACACTTGAGTACTTC. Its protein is CASRTGTLEYF.

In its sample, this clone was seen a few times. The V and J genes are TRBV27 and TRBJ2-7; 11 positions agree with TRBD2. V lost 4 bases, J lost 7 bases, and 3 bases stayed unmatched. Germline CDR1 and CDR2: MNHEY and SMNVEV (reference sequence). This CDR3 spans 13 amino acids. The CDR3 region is CASSSSGRREQYF. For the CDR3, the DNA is TGTGCCAGCAGTTCTAGCGGGAGGCGGGAGCAGTACTTC.

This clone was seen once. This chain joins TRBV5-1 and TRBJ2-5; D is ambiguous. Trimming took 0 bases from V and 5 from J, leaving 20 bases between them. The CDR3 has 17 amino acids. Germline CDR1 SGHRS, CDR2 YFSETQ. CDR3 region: CASSLGRYVEAMETQYF. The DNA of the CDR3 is TGCGCCAGCAGCTTGGGGCGGTATGTCGAGGCCATGGAGACCCAGTACTTC.